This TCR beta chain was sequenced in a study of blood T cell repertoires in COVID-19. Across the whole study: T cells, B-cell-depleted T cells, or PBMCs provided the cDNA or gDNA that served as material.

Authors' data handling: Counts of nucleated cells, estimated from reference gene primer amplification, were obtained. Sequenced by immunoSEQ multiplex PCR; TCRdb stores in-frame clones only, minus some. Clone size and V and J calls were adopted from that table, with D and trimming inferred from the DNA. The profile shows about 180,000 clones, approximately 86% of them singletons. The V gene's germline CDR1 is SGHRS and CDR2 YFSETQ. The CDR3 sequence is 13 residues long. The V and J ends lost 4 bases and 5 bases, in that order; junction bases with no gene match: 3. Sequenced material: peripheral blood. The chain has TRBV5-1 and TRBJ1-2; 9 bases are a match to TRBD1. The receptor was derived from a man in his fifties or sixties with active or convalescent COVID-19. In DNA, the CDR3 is TGCGCCAGCAGCAACGGACAGGGGTATGGCTACACCTTC. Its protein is CASSNGQGYGYTF.